This section outlines one TCR beta chain sequence together with its context. Its antigen is not known. CDR1 SGHNT and CDR2 YYREEE come from the germline V gene (reference sequence). The trim removed 4 bases at V and 4 bases at J, leaving 6 bases unmatched. The CDR3 is 14 residues long. This sample stems from a study of cytomegalovirus exposure and HLA in healthy donors. The overall study: Findings of an earlier analysis included some 110 million unique TCR beta sequences from 190 million or so T cells. For the approximately 400 genotyped donors, 75% to 90% fell within the Caucasian-associated ancestry cluster.

The PCR made use of 60 Vbeta and 13 Jbeta primers. Profiled with immunoSEQ multiplex PCR; TCRdb holds only in-frame clones, not every one. The sample has roughly 120,000 clones; around 70% are singletons. General observations from the study: Association with HLA alleles at 0.05 false discovery rate was found for around 17,000 TCR beta sequences in a later analysis. Some highly shared sequence variants likely arose as a pipeline artifact.

The source is a man aged 25 to 45 in good health and CMV-seropositive. The chain joins TRBV5-4 to TRBJ2-5; 8 nucleotides match TRBD1. Sequencing was performed on PBMCs. In nucleotides, the CDR3 is TGTGCCAGCAGCGAATCCGGGACAGGAGAGACCCAGTACTTC. Translating it yields CASSESGTGETQYF.